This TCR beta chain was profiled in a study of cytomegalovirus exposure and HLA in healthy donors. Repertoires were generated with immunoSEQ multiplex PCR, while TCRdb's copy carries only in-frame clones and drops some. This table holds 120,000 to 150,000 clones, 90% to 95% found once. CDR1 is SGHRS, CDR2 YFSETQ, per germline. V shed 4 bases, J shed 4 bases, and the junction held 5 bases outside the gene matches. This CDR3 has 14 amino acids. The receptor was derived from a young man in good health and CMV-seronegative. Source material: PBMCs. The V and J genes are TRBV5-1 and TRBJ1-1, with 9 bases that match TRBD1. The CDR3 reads CASSMATGGTEAFF. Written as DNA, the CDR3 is TGCGCCAGCAGCATGGCGACAGGGGGCACTGAAGCTTTCTTT.